These T cell receptor beta chains were read from a single sample in a study of CD8 T cells in Susac syndrome. TCRdb redid the calling of the immunoSEQ multiplex PCR reads with MiXCR, one entry per CDR3 protein. This table has under 300,000 distinct CDR3 sequences, about 95% appearing once. The sample consisted of CD4+ T cells from PBMCs. Source of these receptors: a human donor with Susac syndrome. CDR3s include the opening cysteine and the closing phenylalanine or tryptophan. The D gene is left open where the match is weak. Where a row states a size, it is once, few, many or the class of an expanded clone; other rows omit it.

>TRBJ1-2|TRBV3-1|NA|NA
TGTGCCAGCAGCCAAGATGGGGGGGGCAGGGGAGGCTACACCTTC
CASSQDGGGRGGYTF
>TRBJ2-5|TRBV18|NA|NA
TGTGCCAGCTCACCACCGTCAGGCGGAGAGACCCAGTACTTC
CASSPPSGGETQYF
>TRBJ2-7|TRBV25-1|once|NA
TGTGCCAGCAGTCTGTGGGGAGGTCACGCCTACGAGCAGTACTTC
CASSLWGGHAYEQYF
>TRBJ1-5|TRBV7-2|NA|NA
TGTGCCAGCAGCTCGACCGAGAGAGGCCAGCCCCAGCATTTT
CASSSTERGQPQHF
>TRBJ1-5|TRBV24-1|NA|NA
TGTGCCACCTCCTCGAATCAGGGCAATCAGCCCCAGCATTTT
CATSSNQGNQPQHF
>TRBJ2-7|TRBV29-1|once|NA
TGCAGCGTTGATGTAAGCAGGGCGGGCGAGCAGTACTTC
CSVDVSRAGEQYF
>TRBJ1-1|TRBV20-1|NA|NA
TGCAGTGCTAGGCTCACTGAAGCTTTCTTT
CSARLTEAFF
>TRBJ2-1|TRBV24-1|NA|NA
TGTGCCACCGCCGGGACCCTACCGGCACGAGAGCAGTTCTTC
CATAGTLPAREQFF
>TRBJ1-2|TRBV12-3/TRBV12-4|NA|NA
TGTGCCAGCAGTCCCGCTTTAAGGTCCGGCTATGGCTACACCTTC
CASSPALRSGYGYTF
>TRBJ1-1|TRBV30|NA|NA
TGTGCCGGGACACAGAACACTGAAGCTTTCTTT
CAGTQNTEAFF
>TRBJ2-7|TRBV6-6|once|NA
TGTGCCAGCAGCACCTACCCCGGAGGCAACTACGAGCAGTACTTC
CASSTYPGGNYEQYF
>TRBJ2-7|TRBV18|NA|NA
TGTGCCAGCTCACCACAGGGTGCCTACGAGCAGTACTTC
CASSPQGAYEQYF
>TRBJ2-1|TRBV5-4|NA|NA
TGTGCCAGCACGACTCCCTACAATGAGCAGTTCTTC
CASTTPYNEQFF
>TRBJ2-7|TRBV20-1|NA|TRBD2
TGCAGTGCTAGAGAATTCCCCCCAAGCGGGACCGACGAGCAGTACTTC
CSAREFPPSGTDEQYF
>TRBJ2-5|TRBV25-1|NA|NA
TGTGCCAGTTCACCAGGGGGGGTTCAAGAGACCCAGTACTTC
CASSPGGVQETQYF
>TRBJ1-1|TRBV3-1|NA|TRBD1
TGTGCCAGCAGCCACGTTCCGGGACAGGGGTATGACGCTTTCTTT
CASSHVPGQGYDAFF
>TRBJ2-2|TRBV30|NA|NA
TGTGCCTGGAGAGGGGCGATTGACTACGGGGAGCTGTTTTTT
CAWRGAIDYGELFF
>TRBJ1-5|TRBV6-1|once|NA
TGTGCCAGCAGGACGTTTTCGGAGCCCCAGCATTTT
CASRTFSEPQHF
>TRBJ1-2|TRBV28|NA|NA
TGTGCCAGCAGTTTCGACAGTATCTATGGCTACACCTTC
CASSFDSIYGYTF
>TRBJ2-3|TRBV20-1|NA|TRBD1
TGCAGTGCTCTGACAGGGGGCGCAGATACGCAGTATTTT
CSALTGGADTQYF
>TRBJ2-5|TRBV6-2/TRBV6-3|NA|NA
TGTGCCAGCAGTTACTTTCACGAGACCCAGTACTTC
CASSYFHETQYF
>TRBJ1-3|TRBV20-1|once|NA
TGCAGTGCTGGCCGGGGCTCTGGAAACACCATATATTTT
CSAGRGSGNTIYF
>TRBJ2-1|TRBV11-1|NA|TRBD1
TGTGCCAGCAGCCCAGGACAGGGGGCTTACAATGAGCAGTTCTTC
CASSPGQGAYNEQFF
>TRBJ2-3|TRBV15|NA|TRBD2
TGTGCCACCAGCCTGACTAAGCGGGGCGCCACAGATACGCAGTATTTT
CATSLTKRGATDTQYF
>TRBJ1-1|TRBV20-1|NA|NA
TGCAGTGCTAGGGATGTAGGCAGGGTGAACACTGAAGCTTTCTTT
CSARDVGRVNTEAFF
>TRBJ2-1|TRBV30|NA|TRBD2
TGTGCCTGGAGGGCTAGCGGGACGTACAATGAGCAGTTCTTC
CAWRASGTYNEQFF
>TRBJ1-5|TRBV30|NA|NA
TGTGCCTGGAGTGTCGGCGAAACTCAGCCCCAGCATTTT
CAWSVGETQPQHF
>TRBJ2-3|TRBV23-1|NA|NA
TGCGCCAGCGCGAGTAGCGGCGGGAGCACAGATACGCAGTATTTT
CASASSGGSTDTQYF
>TRBJ2-1|TRBV6-5|NA|TRBD2
TGTGCCAGCAGTTACCCACCATTACGTGGGACTAGCGGGTACAATGAGCAGTTCTTC
CASSYPPLRGTSGYNEQFF
>TRBJ2-1|TRBV18|NA|TRBD1
TGTGCCAGCTCACCGAGGGACAGCTACAATGAGCAGTTCTTC
CASSPRDSYNEQFF
>TRBJ2-3|TRBV29-1|NA|TRBD2
TGCAGCGTTGAAAATCGTCCTAGCGGGAGGGATACGCAGTATTTT
CSVENRPSGRDTQYF
>TRBJ2-1|TRBV20-1|NA|TRBD1
TGCAGTGTGGGGACAGTCAGGAATGAGCAGTTCTTC
CSVGTVRNEQFF
>TRBJ2-1|TRBV29-1|NA|NA
TGCAGCGCCGCTCGGAGCTACAATGAGCAGTTCTTC
CSAARSYNEQFF
>TRBJ1-3|TRBV15|NA|TRBD1
TGTGCCACCAGCAGGGTCTACCAGGGGGCTGGGAACACCATATATTTT
CATSRVYQGAGNTIYF
>TRBJ2-3|TRBV7-7|once|NA
TGTGCTAGCAGCGGACGGGAGACAGATACGCAGTATTTT
CASSGRETDTQYF